Below, one T cell receptor (beta chain) is given with its context. This sample was taken from a study of control samples from healthy donors and cancer patients. The germline CDR1 and CDR2 sequences are MDHEN and SYDVKM. The ends lost 1 base at V and 6 bases at J; junction bases unmatched: 10. The CDR3 is made up of 16 amino acids. Only in-frame clones appear in the TCRdb table, and some are missing; sequencing was by immunoSEQ multiplex PCR. The sample consists of some 57,000 clones, 90% to 95% of them appearing once. Sequencing was done on a sample of blood. The chain carries TRBV28 and TRBJ2-7, with 9 nucleotides matching TRBD1. The TCR comes from a man younger than 40 in good health. The CDR3 sequence: CASSLLRPGTGSEQYF. DNA of the CDR3: TGTGCCAGCAGTTTATTGAGGCCCGGGACAGGGAGCGAGCAGTACTTC. The complete variable domain, with remaining parts taken from reference TRBV28 and TRBJ2-7, reads DVKVTQSSRYLVKRTGEKVFLECVQDMDHENMFWYRQDPGLGLRLIYFSYDVKMKEKGDIPEGYSVSREKKERFSLILESASTNQTSMYLCASSLLRPGTGSEQYFGPGTRLTVT.